This record covers a single T cell receptor (beta chain). Its specificity is unknown. Investigators reverse transcribed all isolated RNA, so they sequenced expressed TCRB transcripts. Reads from naive, central memory and regulatory T cell samples averaged about 3.8 million. Here immunoSEQ multiplex PCR was the method, and the copy in TCRdb shows in-frame clones only, minus some. The sample has about 470,000 clones; approximately 28% are singletons. The sample is drawn from a study of beta chain features in type 1 diabetes. The CDR3 extends over 15 amino acids. With 1 base removed from V and 5 bases from J, the gap between germline ends came to 12 bases. CDR1 and CDR2 (germline): SGHTA, FQGNSA. Findings and caveats of the study: Small HLA sub-analyses could not settle whether HLA shapes TCRB rearrangement. Compared to healthy donors, patients appeared to have naive, central memory and Treg TCRB repertoires that were more alike.

This sequence joins TRBV7-2 and TRBJ2-1; no reliable D call. Material for sequencing was naive CD4+ T cells from blood. This receptor was taken from a man aged 18-30 years in good health. The CDR3 loop is CASSLDTYGDNEQFF. DNA for the CDR3: TGTGCCAGCAGCTTAGATACATATGGGGACAATGAGCAGTTCTTC.